What follows is one TCR beta chain and its context. No antigen is known for it. Template switching with 5'RACE generated the TCR cDNA and added a universal primer site and UMIs. Via MiXCR, TCRdb re-called the 5' RACE reads, giving one row per CDR3 protein. The table includes about 320,000 distinct CDR3 sequences, roughly 6.8% detected once. The CDR3 is made up of 14 amino acids. Trimming stripped 7 bases from V and 3 bases from J, with 15 bases between. These data are taken from a study of T cells after yellow fever vaccination. Study at large: Fractions of low cell number were prepared using SMART-Seq v4 Ultra Low Input.

Study-wide results and limits: Weaker overall, the secondary response nonetheless peaked faster (day 5 versus 15). At 96% for CD4 and around 91% for CD8, most primary-vaccination clones showed up again after the booster.

Material: PBMCs, obtained roughly 47 days after the first yellow fever vaccination. The rearrangement uses TRBV12-3 or TRBV12-4 and TRBJ1-2, with D unresolved. This TCR derives from a young man who received the YFV17D yellow fever vaccine. In DNA, the CDR3 is TGTGCCAGCACCCAGGCAGCTAAATACTATGGCTACACCTTC. Translated, it gives CASTQAAKYYGYTF.